The clone carrying this T cell receptor beta chain has a single count. The data were produced by immunoSEQ multiplex PCR, yet TCRdb's version contains in-frame clones alone and is incomplete. The sample consists of around 63,000 clones, 91% of them appearing once. The entry originates in a study of T cell changes during pregnancy in multiple sclerosis. The V and J ends lost 3 bases and 5 bases, in that order; junction bases with no gene match: 15. Germline CDR1 is LNHDA and CDR2 is SQIVND (reference sequence). The length of the CDR3 is 19 residues. This clonotype was obtained from a female donor in good health, enrolled as a control in a pregnancy study. Sequenced material: peripheral blood, taken after pregnancy. V gene TRBV19 combines with J gene TRBJ2-7, with TRBD2 matching 14 bases. CDR3 loop: CASSILSGLAGGDSHEQYF. As DNA, the CDR3 is TGTGCCAGTAGTATCCTCTCCGGACTAGCGGGGGGCGACAGCCACGAGCAGTACTTC.